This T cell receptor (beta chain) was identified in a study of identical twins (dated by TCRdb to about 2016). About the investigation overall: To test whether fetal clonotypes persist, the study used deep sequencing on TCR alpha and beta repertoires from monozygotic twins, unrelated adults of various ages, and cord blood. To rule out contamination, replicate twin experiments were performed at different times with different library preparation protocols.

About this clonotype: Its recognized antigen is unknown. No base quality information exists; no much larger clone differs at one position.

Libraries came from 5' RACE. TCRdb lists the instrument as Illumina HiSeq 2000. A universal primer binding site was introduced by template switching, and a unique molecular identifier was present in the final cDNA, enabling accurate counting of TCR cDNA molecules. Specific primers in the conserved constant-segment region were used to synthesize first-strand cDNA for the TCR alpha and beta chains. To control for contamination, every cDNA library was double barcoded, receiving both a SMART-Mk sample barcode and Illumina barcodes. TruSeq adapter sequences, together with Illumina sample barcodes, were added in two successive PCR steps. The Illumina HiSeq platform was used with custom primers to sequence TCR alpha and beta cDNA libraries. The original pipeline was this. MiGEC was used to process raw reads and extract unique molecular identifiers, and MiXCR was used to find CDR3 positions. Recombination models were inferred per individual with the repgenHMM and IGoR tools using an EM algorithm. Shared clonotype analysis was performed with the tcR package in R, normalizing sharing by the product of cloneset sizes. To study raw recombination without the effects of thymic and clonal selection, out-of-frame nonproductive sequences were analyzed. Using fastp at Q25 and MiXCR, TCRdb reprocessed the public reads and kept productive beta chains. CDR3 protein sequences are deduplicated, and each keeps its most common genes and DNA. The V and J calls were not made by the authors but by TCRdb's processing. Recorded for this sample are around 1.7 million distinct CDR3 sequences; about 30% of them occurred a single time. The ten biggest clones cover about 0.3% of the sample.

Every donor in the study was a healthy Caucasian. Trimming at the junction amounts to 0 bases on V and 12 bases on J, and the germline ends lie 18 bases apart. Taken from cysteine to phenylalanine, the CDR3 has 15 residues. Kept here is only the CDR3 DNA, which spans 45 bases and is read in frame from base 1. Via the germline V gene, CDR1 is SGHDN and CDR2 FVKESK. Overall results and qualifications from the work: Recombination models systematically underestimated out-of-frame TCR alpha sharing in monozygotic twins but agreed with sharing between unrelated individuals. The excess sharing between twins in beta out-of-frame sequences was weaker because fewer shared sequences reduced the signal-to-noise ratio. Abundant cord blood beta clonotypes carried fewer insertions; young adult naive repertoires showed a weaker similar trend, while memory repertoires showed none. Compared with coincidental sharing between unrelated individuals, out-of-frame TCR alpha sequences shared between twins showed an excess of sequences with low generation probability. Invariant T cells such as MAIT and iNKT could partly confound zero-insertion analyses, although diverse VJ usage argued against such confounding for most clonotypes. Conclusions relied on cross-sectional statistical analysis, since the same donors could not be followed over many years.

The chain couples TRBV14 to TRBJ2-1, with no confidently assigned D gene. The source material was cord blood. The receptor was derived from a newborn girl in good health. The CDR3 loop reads CASSQERNILPRQFF. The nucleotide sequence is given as TGTGCCAGCAGCCAAGAGAGGAATATACTGCCCAGGCAGTTCTTC.